These 8 T cell receptor beta chains were all obtained from the same sample, sequenced in a study of T cells in Graves' hyperthyroidism and ophthalmopathy. The source material, RNA transcripts, was used to amplify TCR beta CDR3 regions. First-round RT-PCR with HTBI primers amplified the TCR CDR3 region. Using its own MiXCR run on the multiplex PCR reads, TCRdb lists one record per CDR3 protein. Of a few hundred thousand distinct CDR3 sequences listed, 46% are singletons. Sequencing input: peripheral blood or thyroid tissue (not recorded which). The receptors shown here come from a young woman with Graves' hyperthyroidism.

This clonotype was picked up many times. The chain joins TRBV29-1 to TRBJ2-7; TRBD1 matches 12 bases. The CDR3 has 13 amino acids. Trimming at V came to 7 bases and at J to 6 bases, leaving 7 bases not matched to a gene. Germline V gene data show CDR1 as SQVTM and CDR2 as ANQGSEA. The CDR3 DNA sequence: TGCAGCGCGACCGGGACAGGGGGCCGCGAGCAGTACTTC. It codes for CSATGTGGREQYF.

This chain links TRBV2 with TRBJ1-1; 9 bases map to TRBD1. This CDR3 has 16 residues. Germline V gene lookup returns CDR1 SNHLY and CDR2 FYNNEI. Germline trimming cut 7 bases from V and 5 bases from J; bases unmatched to any gene: 14. The CDR3 sequence: CASTEGDRGGVTEAFF. The CDR3 nucleotides read TGTGCCAGCACGGAAGGTGACAGGGGGGGGGTTACTGAAGCTTTCTTT.

The genes are TRBV15 and TRBJ2-4, with D possibly being TRBD1 (6 bases). With 2 bases removed from V and 1 base from J, the gap between germline ends came to 12 bases. This CDR3 is built from 16 residues. CDR1 and CDR2 (germline): LNHNV, YYDKDF (reference sequence). DNA for the CDR3: TGTGCCACCAGCAGACCAGGACAGTCCGCCAAAAACATTCAGTACTTC. As protein: CATSRPGQSAKNIQYF.

This clonotype has ten or more counts. V usage is TRBV10-3 and J usage is TRBJ2-2; 12 bases are a match to TRBD2. V gave up 0 bases and J gave up 7 bases; unmatched junction bases: 6. This CDR3 contains 17 residues. Germline CDR1 and CDR2: ENHRY and SYGVKD. CDR3 region: CAISESSSGRAGGELFF. For the CDR3, the DNA is TGTGCCATCAGTGAGTCGTCTAGCGGGAGGGCCGGCGGGGAGCTGTTTTTT.

CDR3 bases: TGTGCCAGCAGCCCACAAGCGGGAGGAACCCAAGAGACCCAGTACTTC. Translated, it gives CASSPQAGGTQETQYF. This chain links TRBV11-2 with TRBJ2-5; TRBD2 aligns across 9 bases. This CDR3 spans 16 amino acids. Germline values: CDR1 SGHAT, CDR2 FQNNGV. V lost 5 bases to trimming and J lost 1 base; unmatched junction nucleotides: 8.

In regard to this clonotype: The conserved closing phenylalanine or tryptophan is absent in this CDR3, likely reflecting a read error. The genes are TRBV3-1 and TRBJ1-1; D not certain. Germline CDR1 and CDR2: LGHDT and YNNKEL (reference sequence). The CDR3 consists of 14 residues. Trimming took off 0 bases at V and 0 bases at J, with 5 bases between the two ends. This CDR3 is CASSQDTLNTEAFL. Here the CDR3 DNA reads TGTGCCAGCAGCCAAGATACACTGAACACTGAAGCTTTCCTT.

The gene calls are TRBV3-1 and TRBJ1-1, with TRBD1 as a possible D gene (6 bases). Looked up from germline, CDR1 is LGHDT and CDR2 is YNNKEL (reference sequence). There are 16 residues in the CDR3. The germline V and J ends were trimmed by 2 bases and 5 bases, with 18 bases remaining between them. CDR3 sequence (DNA): TGTGCCAGCAGCCAATTATTTACAGGGAGAAGAACTGAAGCTTTCTTT. Amino acids: CASSQLFTGRRTEAFF.

This clonotype was detected ten times or more. V and J are TRBV27 and TRBJ2-7, with unresolved D. This CDR3 contains 11 residues. CDR1 MNHEY and CDR2 SMNVEV come from the germline V gene (reference sequence). Trimming took off 5 bases at V and 5 bases at J, with 7 bases between the two ends. The CDR3 region has the DNA TGTGCCAGCAGTCAATATGACGAGCAGTACTTC. It yields the protein CASSQYDEQYF.